This T cell receptor (beta chain) was recorded in a study of Tregs in tolerant kidney transplant recipients. Assay used: immunoSEQ multiplex PCR; TCRdb lists only in-frame clones, some missing. The top ten hold around 15% of the sample, which has approximately 50,000 clones, over 80% seen once. The ends were cut back, 11 bases at V and 3 bases at J, with 19 bases in the middle. Germline assignment: CDR1 LNHDA and CDR2 SQIVND (reference sequence). The CDR3 runs 14 residues. Related graft donors supplied nonmyeloablative bone marrow transplants, and mixed chimerism was transient. This sequence was found in a human patient who received a combined kidney and bone marrow transplant. Part of the T cells may come from the graft donor. V gene TRBV19 combines with J gene TRBJ1-2; the D gene is possibly TRBD1 (5 bases). The sequenced sample was CD8+ T cells from blood (PBMCs), obtained 24 months after the transplant. In DNA form, the CDR3 reads TGTGCCCCATTTGTCCGGGGGTTTCACTATGGCTACACCTTC. Its translation is CAPFVRGFHYGYTF.